One T cell receptor beta chain is described in this entry. Its specificity is not known. This sample is part of a study of T cell repertoires in cytomegalovirus infection. About the study: CMV epitopes used comprised recently identified HLA-C-restricted ones and well-studied HLA-B-restricted ones. Through public TCR beta signatures, both CMV infection and matching HLA type were indicated. Notes on the study in general: HLA-C-restricted, CMV-specific TCR beta clonotypes were dominant ex vivo. Cumulative public TCR beta family frequency identified CMV carriers with the relevant HLA.

TCRdb used MiXCR to reprocess the reads, holding one entry per CDR3 protein. This table has 100,000 to 150,000 distinct CDR3 sequences, 25% to 35% appearing once. The sequenced sample was CD8+ T cells from cultured PBMCs, obtained from culture after CMV antigen stimulation. This clonotype was obtained from a human donor in good health (CMV status not recorded). Some clones in this sample may be carry-over from other donors' samples.

The CDR3 here is CASSSRTRYRDYGYTF. DNA of the CDR3: TGTGCCAGCAGTTCCCGGACGCGGTACCGTGACTATGGCTACACCTTC. This sequence joins TRBV27 and TRBJ1-2; D gene uncertain. The V gene's germline CDR1 is MNHEY and CDR2 SMNVEV (reference sequence). The CDR3 has 16 residues. Trimming took 4 bases from V and 3 from J, leaving 18 bases between them.